Below, one T cell receptor (beta chain) is given with its context. This clone was seen a handful of times. Which antigen it targets is not known. Base qualities are missing; no much larger clone stands one base away. The data belong to a study of cytomegalovirus exposure and HLA in healthy donors (dated 2017 in TCRdb). Describing the broader study: In an earlier analysis of approximately 640 of the donors, roughly 300 Gb of sequence data and roughly 100 million unique TCR beta sequences from about 179 million T cells were reported. Rather than drawing on any new phenotypic data, the later analysis identified candidate immune exposures from TCR beta sequences and the way those sequences occurred across donors. Across some 400 genotyped donors of the cohort, an average of approximately 200,000 unique TCR beta nucleotide sequences per donor were sequenced, and around 19% of those sequences were non-productive. Among the roughly 390 genotyped donors, around 79% belonged to the genetic ancestry cluster associated with self-reported Caucasian donors. Five DR-DQ haplotypes were treated as single units for association and clustering because of strong linkage in the cohort. In a later analysis, previously published TCR beta repertoires from more than 500 donors were re-analyzed and high-resolution HLA genotyping was added so that TCR occurrence patterns could be studied. A separate validation cohort of over 95 different subjects was used in addition to the roughly 670-subject first cohort. All discovery cohort repertoires had been generated on a single sequencing platform. Around 330 gigabases of sequencing data and 70 million to 100 million unique TCR sequences made up an early release that covered approximately 700 HLA-typed donors. In an earlier analysis of a few hundred of the donors, high-throughput TCR beta sequencing was used to judge whether each TCR beta V gene segment behaved as functional or pseudogenic. The study profiled the T cell repertoires of hundreds of subjects by immunosequencing and related them to cytomegalovirus serostatus. Class I and class II HLA loci were covered by the typing at four-digit resolution. Alongside the repertoire data, information on donor age, sex, ethnicity and CMV serostatus was compiled. The number of typed donors differed by locus: about 620-640 for A, B, C, DRB1 and DQB1; 500 to 550 for DQA1; fewer than 610 for DPA1; and around 490 for DPB1. To predict cytomegalovirus infection status, the study brought together high-throughput TCR immunosequencing, statistical association of individual TCRs with disease status, and machine learning. The study aimed to test whether signatures of past pathogen exposure could be identified by cataloging public T cell receptors. A later genetic analysis took genome-wide SNP genotypes for about 60% of the roughly 670 donors and used that subset as a discovery cohort. Results and caveats for the whole study, not just this receptor: Specific HLA alleles were associated with roughly 16,000 TCR beta sequences at a false discovery rate of 0.05 in a later analysis. Linkage disequilibrium might explain the correlated functional status among segregating V segments, but an unknown experimental factor could not be ruled out. In the study, approximately 160 TCR beta chains were listed as associated with cytomegalovirus. Three of the identified cytomegalovirus-associated TCR beta chains were confirmed in vitro to be specific for cytomegalovirus antigens. Some IMGT-functional V segments, including TRBV6-2 and TRBV6-3, could not be told apart with the 87-base-pair reads, so those segments were excluded. The presence/absence analyses assumed that sequencing depth was roughly uniform across donors, and that assumption may not be true. A later analysis found that most CMV-associated TCR beta chains appeared HLA-restricted, with HLA associations seemingly driven largely by CMV exposure. Across donors, most TCR sequences were observed very rarely, whereas some public TCRs were present in many individuals. A later genetic analysis associated a missense DCLRE1C variant with V-gene and J-gene trimming of TCR beta chains, and an independent cohort replicated the association. Because HLA typing was missing for some donors at each locus, association tests included only the typed subset. The authors suggested that the approach could potentially be extended to other disease states and immunological phenotypes. According to a later analysis, TCR association rates differed among HLA loci, with DRB1 alleles showing the most associated TCRs and HLA-C alleles showing the fewest. Cytomegalovirus status was reported to be diagnosed by the classifier with high specificity and sensitivity in both the original and validation cohorts. Only TCR beta chains were sequenced in this cohort, and the absence of alpha or paired-chain data limited detectable features. Assigning TCR associations to individual alleles was difficult when HLA alleles, especially DR and DQ, strongly co-occurred. In an earlier analysis of fewer than 700 of the donors, most TCR beta V segments appeared in productive rearrangements about 87% or about 30% of the time, broadly matching IMGT annotations. A further reported finding was that TCR beta sequences accurately predicted the HLA-A and HLA-B alleles for most subjects in the first cohort. A cluster of highly shared sequence variants was judged likely to be a technical artifact of the sequencing pipeline. Around 16 rarely observed V segments, including chromosome 9 orphons, were excluded from the earlier analysis of several hundred of the donors because counts were too low. A later analysis reported that several top co-occurrence clusters appeared linked to parvovirus B19, influenza, CMV and Epstein-Barr virus. Immune exposure information for the cohort was limited to CMV serostatus. According to a later genetic analysis, donors in an Asian-associated ancestry cluster had fewer N-insertions in productive TCRs than the approximately 650-donor mean. A later analysis found that HLA-associated TCR beta chains were more clonally expanded and had lower generation probabilities than equally common non-associated chains.

Libraries were built with the immunoSEQ multiplex PCR assay. A mixture of 60 forward primers for TCR Vbeta segments and 13 reverse primers for TCR Jbeta segments was used in the multiplex PCR. A multiplex PCR assay on genomic DNA amplified the CDR3 region of rearranged TCR beta genes. The amplified TCR beta libraries were sequenced on the Illumina HiSeq System as 87-base-pair reads. The published analysis was carried out like this. In a later analysis, roughly 80 million unique TCR beta chains were counted across the 500 to 850 repertoires, and around 10 million of these chains were shared by at least two donors. To remove PCR and sequencing errors, raw reads were error-corrected and collapsed into unique sequences using a nearest-neighbor algorithm that merged closely related sequences. CDR3 sequences were aligned to IMGT reference sequences to assign V, D and J gene segments. For a sequence to be retained, at least a six-nucleotide match to both a V gene segment and a J gene segment was required. A rearrangement counted as productive if the CDR3 had no stop codons and remained in frame with V and J, and every other rearrangement counted as non-productive. CDR3 was defined according to IMGT convention as the region running from the second conserved V-encoded cysteine to the conserved J-encoded phenylalanine. The earlier analysis of about 560 of the donors excluded any sequence lacking an unambiguous match to a single V gene segment. In an earlier analysis of a few hundred of the donors, V segments were called functional above 56.7% productive rearrangements and were called segregating when the between-donor standard deviation exceeded 5%. A statistical classification framework was built for diagnosing cytomegalovirus status from the catalog of TCR beta chain sequences. In a later analysis, TCR nucleotide sequences were compared against IMGT/GENE-DB human TR gene sequences so that V and J genes could be assigned. In a later analysis, CDR3 sequences and most-parsimonious VDJ recombination scenarios were assigned using the TCRdist pipeline. In a later analysis, every TCR beta chain was defined by the combination of its CDR3 amino acid sequence and its V-gene family, and reads without a unique V-gene family were dropped. To address suspected cross-contamination and a sequencing artifact, a later analysis removed some 620 highly shared, low-generation-probability nucleotide sequences. A later analysis calculated a clonal expansion index for each public chain from normalized within-repertoire ranks of inferred template counts. A later analysis computed generation probabilities with a VDJ recombination model fitted to out-of-frame rearrangements, and checked the results against IGoR. Hypergeometric tests were used in a later analysis to score TCR-TCR, TCR-HLA and TCR-CMV co-occurrence, with a repertoire-size bias correction applied to the TCR pairs. False discovery rates were estimated in a later analysis by permuting HLA or CMV assignments 20 times. In a later analysis, co-occurring TCRs were grouped with DBSCAN, and TCRdist sequence similarity was added when clustering was performed within HLA-allele-positive subsets. Co-occurrence clustering excluded repertoires with fewer than 30,000 or more than 120,000 public chains, plus five with anomalous nucleotide sharing. TCRdb carries this immuneACCESS record with in-frame sequences only. Its versions omit some clonotypes, under half of them owing to an unresolved V gene in the studies checked, with the rest unexplained. The DNA gave D and trimming, while V, J and clone size come from that table. The sample table holds 97,000 or so clones, of which roughly 80% were seen once. The top ten constitute 9.6% of the sample.

The cohort consisted of hundreds of healthy bone marrow donors. All cohort members were sampled while nominally healthy, although unrecorded immune exposures were likely present. The donor tested CMV seropositive and was one of the 289 seropositive cohort members. Each donor provided a peripheral blood sample, and peripheral blood mononuclear cells were used for TCR beta sequencing. The Qiagen DNeasy Blood Extraction Kit was used to extract genomic DNA from the blood cell samples. V is cut by 5 bases and J by 4 bases, and the space between the germline ends is 15 bases. For CDR1 and CDR2, the germline V gene lists SGHAT and FQNNGV. The CDR3 starts with the cysteine, ends with the phenylalanine, and has 15 residues. CDR3 DNA only is kept here, 45 bases in frame from base 1.

What was sequenced was PBMCs. This chain joins TRBV11-2 to TRBJ1-5; D gene: possibly TRBD1, on 6 matching bases. The receptor comes from a male donor in good health and CMV-seropositive. The CDR3 has the sequence CASSLAGGRNQPQHF. The DNA sequence follows: TGTGCCAGCAGCCTCGCGGGGGGCAGAAATCAGCCCCAGCATTTT.